The clone carrying this T cell receptor (beta chain) occurred many times. This sample stems from a study of molecular identifiers for immune sequencing clone quantification. J was trimmed by 2 bases and V by 3 bases; bases with no gene match: 0. The CDR3 loop spans 12 amino acids. Germline V CDR1 and CDR2: DFQATT, SNEGSKA (reference sequence). Via MiXCR, TCRdb re-called the PCR reads, giving one row per CDR3 protein. The table records around 470,000 distinct CDR3 sequences, 25% of them present only once. This sequence originates from a human donor in good health. Some libraries in this study had Jurkat cell RNA spiked in. The V gene is TRBV20-1, the J gene TRBJ1-2, with TRBD1 matching over 7 bases. Sequenced material: naive CD8+ T cells from blood, with Jurkat cell RNA spiked in. Described subset: FACS-sorted CD8+CD4-CCR7+CD45RA+ naive T cells. The CDR3 bases are TGCAGTGCTAGGACAGGGAACTATGGCTACACCTTC. Amino acid sequence: CSARTGNYGYTF.